A selection of T cell receptor beta chains follows, all from one sample in a study of cytomegalovirus exposure and HLA in healthy donors. The protocol was immunoSEQ multiplex PCR, while the TCRdb copy is restricted to in-frame clones and leaves out a portion. The repertoire holds roughly 130,000 clones, with roughly 80% as singletons. Sequenced sample: PBMCs. The source is a male donor in good health and CMV-seronegative. Each CDR3 is given with its conserved first and last residue. Fields, in order: V gene, J gene, D gene, clone size, CDR3 protein, CDR3 DNA. D genes are given only for firm matches. Some rows mark clone size as missing; the rest say once, few, many or name a class of expanded clone.

>TRBV9|TRBJ2-1|NA|NA
CASSGAEQFF
TGTGCCAGCAGCGGCGCTGAGCAGTTCTTC
>TRBV19|TRBJ1-2|NA|NA
CASSINAGDGYTF
TGTGCCAGTAGTATAAACGCAGGGGACGGCTACACCTTC
>TRBV18|TRBJ2-1|NA|NA
CASSPLGTSSHNEQFF
TGTGCCAGCTCACCTCTTGGGACAAGCAGCCACAATGAGCAGTTCTTC
>TRBV2|TRBJ1-3|NA|NA
CASSEGRTGGNTIYF
TGTGCCAGCAGTGAGGGACGAACAGGGGGAAACACCATATATTTT
>TRBV19|TRBJ1-3|TRBD1|NA
CASTLDRSSGNTIYF
TGTGCCAGTACCCTGGACAGGAGCTCTGGAAACACCATATATTTT
>TRBV5-6|TRBJ2-4|TRBD2|NA
CASSLGLAGGDSQYF
TGTGCCAGCAGCTTGGGACTAGCGGGAGGGGACAGTCAGTACTTC
>TRBV7-9|TRBJ2-4|TRBD1|NA
CASSLRTGKEENSQYF
TGTGCCAGCAGCTTAAGGACAGGGAAGGAGGAAAACAGTCAGTACTTC
>TRBV4-1|TRBJ2-4|TRBD1|NA
CASSQPRQGVKNIQYF
TGCGCCAGCAGCCAACCCCGACAGGGGGTTAAAAACATTCAGTACTTC
>TRBV5-8|TRBJ2-7|NA|few
CASSSDRHSHEQYF
TGTGCCAGCAGCTCCGACAGGCATTCCCACGAGCAGTACTTC
>TRBV11-3|TRBJ2-7|TRBD2|NA
CASSPGGLAGGEQYF
TGTGCCAGCAGCCCAGGGGGACTAGCGGGAGGAGAGCAGTACTTC
>TRBV5-1|TRBJ2-7|TRBD1|NA
CASSYDRGEQYF
TGCGCCAGCAGCTACGACAGGGGCGAGCAGTACTTC
>TRBV27|TRBJ1-1|TRBD1|NA
CASSLTGGNTEAFF
TGTGCCAGCAGTTTGACAGGGGGGAACACTGAAGCTTTCTTT
>TRBV2|TRBJ2-1|TRBD2|NA
CASSGTSGNHNEQFF
TGTGCCAGCAGTGGGACTAGCGGGAACCACAATGAGCAGTTCTTC
>TRBV13|TRBJ2-1|TRBD2|few
CASSSESLAGGIGDEQFF
TGTGCCAGCAGCTCCGAGTCACTAGCGGGAGGGATTGGCGATGAGCAGTTCTTC
>TRBV18|TRBJ2-3|TRBD1|NA
CASLPLTGQGPTSWDTQYF
TGTGCCAGCTTGCCCCTCACGGGACAGGGACCAACCTCTTGGGATACGCAGTATTTT
>TRBV7-2|TRBJ1-3|NA|NA
CASRHNPVQGIGNTIYF
TGTGCCAGCAGACATAATCCCGTACAGGGAATTGGAAACACCATATATTTT
>TRBV12-5|TRBJ2-3|NA|NA
CASSPLVVDTQYF
TGTGCTAGTTCGCCCTTAGTGGTAGATACGCAGTATTTT
>TRBV5-6|TRBJ2-3|TRBD1|NA
CASRTGVDTQYF
TGTGCTTCGAGGACAGGGGTGGATACGCAGTATTTT
>TRBV9|TRBJ1-2|NA|NA
CASSVGPSLNYGYTF
TGTGCCAGCAGCGTAGGTCCCTCCCTTAACTATGGCTACACCTTC
>TRBV7-2|TRBJ1-5|TRBD1|NA
CASSERQGHQPQHF
TGTGCCAGCAGCGAGCGACAGGGACATCAGCCCCAGCATTTT
>TRBV2|TRBJ1-5|TRBD1|NA
CASRRGTGVNQPQHF
TGTGCCAGCCGCCGAGGGACAGGGGTAAATCAGCCCCAGCATTTT
>TRBV5-1|TRBJ2-7|TRBD1|NA
CASSARQGTYEQYF
TGCGCCAGCAGCGCGAGACAGGGGACCTACGAGCAGTACTTC
>TRBV7-2|TRBJ2-2|NA|once
CASSYRVVLLSGELFF
TGTGCCAGCAGCTACCGGGTGGTCCTTTTGTCCGGGGAGCTGTTTTTT
>TRBV6-4|TRBJ2-1|NA|few
CASSETPDNEQFF
TGTGCCAGCAGTGAAACTCCCGACAATGAGCAGTTCTTC
>TRBV6-5|TRBJ2-7|TRBD1|NA
CASSLTGAYEQYF
TGTGCCAGCAGCCTGACAGGGGCCTACGAGCAGTACTTC
>TRBV5-1|TRBJ2-7|TRBD2|NA
CASSRRSGLAGDEQYF
TGCGCCAGCAGCCGCAGGTCAGGACTAGCGGGGGACGAGCAGTACTTC
>TRBV12-1|TRBJ1-3|NA|NA
CASSFAGQSNSGNTIYF
TGTGCCAGCAGCTTTGCGGGACAGAGCAACTCTGGAAACACCATATATTTT
>TRBV5-1|TRBJ2-5|TRBD1|NA
CASSGTGMLEETQYF
TGCGCCAGCAGCGGGACAGGGATGTTGGAAGAGACCCAGTACTTC
>TRBV7-9|TRBJ1-1|NA|NA
CSSSSRSGDWATEAFF
TGTTCCAGCAGCTCCCGTTCGGGGGATTGGGCCACTGAAGCTTTCTTT
>TRBV19|TRBJ2-3|NA|NA
CASSIGANQGADTQYF
TGTGCCAGTAGTATAGGGGCGAATCAAGGGGCAGATACGCAGTATTTT
>TRBV5-8|TRBJ2-7|TRBD2|NA
CASSLLRGGAREQYF
TGTGCCAGCAGCTTGCTTCGCGGGGGGGCGAGGGAGCAGTACTTC
>TRBV28|TRBJ1-1|NA|NA
CASALVGTEAFF
TGTGCCAGCGCTTTAGTCGGGACTGAAGCTTTCTTT
>TRBV25-1|TRBJ2-3|NA|NA
CASSDPAVTNTQYF
TGTGCCAGCAGTGACCCCGCAGTAACAAATACGCAGTATTTT
>TRBV10-3|TRBJ2-7|NA|NA
CAISEAGEQYF
TGTGCCATCAGTGAAGCGGGCGAGCAGTACTTC